The source of this T cell receptor beta chain is a study of CD8 T cells in Susac syndrome. Random hexamers were used to reverse transcribe an amount of roughly 0.45 to 1 ug RNA. One entry per CDR3 protein, called by TCRdb with MiXCR from the immunoSEQ multiplex PCR reads. Here the sample spans some 77,000 distinct CDR3 sequences, 93% being singletons. V lost 2 bases, J lost 1 base, and 8 bases lay in between. The germline CDR1 and CDR2 sequences are KGHSH and LQKENI. The CDR3 sequence is 14 residues long. Source material: CD4+ T cells from PBMCs. This TCR came from a human donor with Susac syndrome. V usage is TRBV18 and J usage is TRBJ1-1; D is undetermined. The CDR3 loop is CASSPFTRNTEAFF. CDR3 nucleotide sequence: TGTGCCAGCTCACCATTTACAAGGAACACTGAAGCTTTCTTT.